The rows below give T cell receptor beta chains drawn from one sample of a study of shared clonotypes between healthy human individuals. Here immunoSEQ multiplex PCR was the method, and the copy in TCRdb shows in-frame clones only, minus some. The repertoire holds millions of clones, with more than 85% as singletons. The sample taken for sequencing was naive CD4+ T cells from PBMCs. These receptors were taken from a man younger than 30 in good health. Some clones in this sample may be carry-over from other donors' samples. CDR3s leave out the opening cysteine and the closing phenylalanine or tryptophan. Clone size, where shown, is once, few, many, or a class for clones that have expanded.

>TRBJ2-7|TRBV28|13|NA
ASSTIGGLSYEQY
>TRBJ1-4|TRBV19|13|NA
ASSIPRTAGEKLF
>TRBJ2-2|TRBV27|16|NA
ASSLPPGRGAKGGELF
>TRBJ2-7|TRBV5-1|14|NA
ASSPQQGMTVYEQY
>TRBJ2-3|TRBV29-1|12|NA
SVATGSPTDTQY
>TRBJ1-1|TRBV7-3|11|NA
ASSSQGNTEAF
>TRBJ2-7|TRBV2|12|NA
ASSDWDSAYEQY
>TRBJ2-3|TRBV28|13|NA
ASSSSSQSLDTQY
>TRBJ2-4|TRBV11-2|13|NA
ASSLERTEGHIQY
>TRBJ1-1|TRBV6-5|14|NA
ASSYSYETPNTEAF
>TRBJ2-1|TRBV7-2|14|NA
ASSRRQFSGVDQQF
>TRBJ2-6|TRBV5-1|15|NA
ASSLDGRGTGANVLT
>TRBJ2-1|TRBV4-1|13|NA
ASSQLPGLDKLQF
>TRBJ1-1|TRBV18|13|NA
ASSRIGTANTEAF
>TRBJ2-1|TRBV7-2|11|NA
ASSFGSSREQF
>TRBJ1-4|TRBV28|13|NA
ASSPGGQAAGKLF
>TRBJ2-1|TRBV10-3|11|NA
AISESSGREQF
>TRBJ1-3|TRBV18|14|NA
ASSPARQNPGNTIY
>TRBJ2-7|TRBV30|15|NA
AWNHWLAGGLWGEQY
>TRBJ2-5|TRBV7-6|12|NA
ASSGTGGQETQY
>TRBJ2-1|TRBV29-1|11|NA
SVEGQATNEQF
>TRBJ2-1|TRBV6-6|13|once
ASSYGPVSYNEQF
>TRBJ2-5|TRBV10-3|11|NA
AISEAREETQY
>TRBJ1-1|TRBV5-1|13|NA
ASSLLLPGNSEAF
>TRBJ2-2|TRBV7-3|12|NA
ASSFYPGTGELF
>TRBJ2-2|TRBV19|13|NA
ASRVRIQNTGELF
>TRBJ2-1|TRBV28|13|once
ASSGEFWGYNEQF
>TRBJ2-1|TRBV4-1|12|NA
ASKPGLGGNEQF
>TRBJ1-1|TRBV5-1|12|once
ASSLQGAETEAF
>TRBJ1-1|TRBV5-4|13|NA
ASSLESTLNTEAF
>TRBJ2-7|TRBV6-5|13|NA
ASSSRSRRLYEQY
>TRBJ2-1|TRBV30|14|NA
AWSGASGTFYNEQF
>TRBJ2-3|TRBV7-2|10|NA
ASTLVTDTQY
>TRBJ1-1|TRBV18|10|few
ASSSLRSEAF
>TRBJ2-7|TRBV15|12|NA
ATSSKGPSYEQY
>TRBJ2-1|TRBV4-3|16|NA
ASSQARTSGRAYNEQF
>TRBJ2-3|TRBV5-1|15|NA
ASSSGPTSGNTDTQY
>TRBJ2-2|TRBV7-6|13|NA
ASSHRGGWTGELF
>TRBJ2-3|TRBV19|13|NA
ATRDYRGTTDTQY
>TRBJ1-5|TRBV9|13|NA
ASSPDSYSNQPQH
>TRBJ2-3|TRBV4-1|13|once
ASSLVAGSTDTQY
>TRBJ2-1|TRBV28|11|NA
ASLSGGYNEQF
>TRBJ2-7|TRBV2|9|NA
ASSEYVEQY
>TRBJ2-2|TRBV4-1|14|NA
ASSRAPREATGELF